A selection of T cell receptor beta chains follows, all from one sample in a study of blood T cells in healthy people across ages. TCRdb reanalysed the 5' RACE reads using MiXCR and keeps one entry per CDR3 protein. This table has about 650,000 distinct CDR3 sequences, 32% appearing once. Specimen: blood. These receptors all come from a woman older than 75 in good health. Both conserved end residues are part of each CDR3. Each record gives: CDR3 protein, CDR3 DNA, D gene, J gene, V gene, clone size. D genes are given only for firm matches. Some rows mark clone size as missing; the rest say once, few, many or name a class of expanded clone.

CDR3aa: CATSRVNADYGYTF; CDR3nt: TGTGCCACCAGCAGAGTAAACGCTGACTATGGCTACACCTTC; d_gene: -; j_gene: TRBJ1-2; v_gene: TRBV15; abundance: many
CDR3aa: CASSLIRGDLYGYNF; CDR3nt: TGTGCCAGCAGCTTAATTCGGGGGGATCTGTATGGCTACAACTTC; d_gene: TRBD2; j_gene: TRBJ2-7; v_gene: TRBV7-2; abundance: -
CDR3aa: CASSLSTGEKYNEQFF; CDR3nt: TGCGCCAGCAGCTTGTCGACAGGGGAGAAATACAATGAGCAGTTCTTC; d_gene: TRBD1; j_gene: TRBJ2-1; v_gene: TRBV5-1; abundance: once
CDR3aa: CASSYYGGGMAEAFF; CDR3nt: TGTGCCAGCAGTTACTATGGAGGGGGGATGGCTGAAGCTTTCTTT; d_gene: -; j_gene: TRBJ1-1; v_gene: TRBV6-5; abundance: many
CDR3aa: CASTQGSSGGAYGEQFF; CDR3nt: TGTGCCAGCACCCAAGGCAGTAGCGGGGGGGCTTATGGTGAGCAGTTCTTC; d_gene: TRBD2; j_gene: TRBJ2-1; v_gene: TRBV11-2; abundance: many
CDR3aa: CASTSRSRRPGELFF; CDR3nt: TGTGCCAGCACCTCGCGGTCCCGGAGGCCCGGGGAGCTGTTTTTT; d_gene: -; j_gene: TRBJ2-2; v_gene: TRBV6-2/TRBV6-3; abundance: -
CDR3aa: CASSLGPYRVGVNEQFF; CDR3nt: TGTGCCAGCAGCTTAGGTCCCTACAGGGTGGGTGTCAATGAGCAGTTCTTC; d_gene: -; j_gene: TRBJ2-1; v_gene: TRBV7-2; abundance: many
CDR3aa: CASSPGGGEQYF; CDR3nt: TGTGCCAGCAGCCCCGGGGGTGGCGAGCAGTACTTC; d_gene: -; j_gene: TRBJ2-7; v_gene: TRBV6-2/TRBV6-3; abundance: many
CDR3aa: CASSQEATVLTGGIASYNEQYF; CDR3nt: TGTGCCAGCAGCCAGGAGGCTACCGTACTAACGGGGGGGATAGCATCCTACAATGAGCAGTACTTC; d_gene: TRBD2; j_gene: TRBJ2-7; v_gene: TRBV4-2; abundance: once
CDR3aa: CASSPKTRPSNQPQHF; CDR3nt: TGTGCCAGCAGCCCGAAAACAAGACCTAGCAATCAGCCCCAGCATTTT; d_gene: -; j_gene: TRBJ1-5; v_gene: TRBV7-2; abundance: few
CDR3aa: CASSLSGSSGETRYF; CDR3nt: TGTGCCAGCAGCTTGAGCGGGAGTTCGGGAGAGACCCGGTACTTC; d_gene: TRBD2; j_gene: TRBJ2-5; v_gene: TRBV7-2; abundance: -
CDR3aa: CASSPRLAATQYF; CDR3nt: TGTGCCAGCAGCCCTAGGCTAGCGGCGACCCAGTACTTC; d_gene: TRBD2; j_gene: TRBJ2-5; v_gene: TRBV7-6; abundance: many
CDR3aa: CSARASRGQGADTQYF; CDR3nt: TGCAGTGCTAGAGCCTCCCGAGGGCAGGGGGCAGATACGCAGTATTTT; d_gene: TRBD1; j_gene: TRBJ2-3; v_gene: TRBV20-1; abundance: -